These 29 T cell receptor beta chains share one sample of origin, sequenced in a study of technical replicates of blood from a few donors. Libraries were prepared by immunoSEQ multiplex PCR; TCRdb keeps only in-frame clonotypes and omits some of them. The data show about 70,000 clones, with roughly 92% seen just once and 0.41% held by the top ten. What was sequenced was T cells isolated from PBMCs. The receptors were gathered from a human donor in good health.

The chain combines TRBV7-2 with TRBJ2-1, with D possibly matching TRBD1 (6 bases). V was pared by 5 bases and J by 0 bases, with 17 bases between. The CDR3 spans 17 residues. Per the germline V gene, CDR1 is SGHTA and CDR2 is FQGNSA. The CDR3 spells CASSPQPGQLSYNEQFF. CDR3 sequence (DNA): TGTGCCAGCAGCCCACAACCGGGACAACTCTCCTACAATGAGCAGTTCTTC. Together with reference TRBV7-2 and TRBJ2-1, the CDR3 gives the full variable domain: GAGVSQSPSNKVTEKGKDVELRCDPISGHTALYWYRQSLGQGLEFLIYFQGNSAPDKSGLPSDRFSAERTGGSVSTLTIQRTQQEDSAVYLCASSPQPGQLSYNEQFFGPGTRLTVL.

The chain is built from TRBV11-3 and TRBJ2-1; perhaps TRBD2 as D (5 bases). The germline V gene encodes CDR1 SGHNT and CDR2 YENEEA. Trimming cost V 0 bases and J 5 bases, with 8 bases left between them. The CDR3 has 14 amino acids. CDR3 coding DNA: TGTGCCAGCAGCTTAGAAGCGGATCACAATGAGCAGTTCTTC. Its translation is CASSLEADHNEQFF.

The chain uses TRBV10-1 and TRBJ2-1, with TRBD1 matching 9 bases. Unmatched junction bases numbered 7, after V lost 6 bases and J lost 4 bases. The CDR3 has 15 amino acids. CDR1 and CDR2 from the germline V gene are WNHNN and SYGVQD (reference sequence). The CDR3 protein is CASRADRGDYNEQFF. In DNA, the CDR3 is TGCGCCAGCAGAGCAGACAGGGGGGATTACAATGAGCAGTTCTTC.

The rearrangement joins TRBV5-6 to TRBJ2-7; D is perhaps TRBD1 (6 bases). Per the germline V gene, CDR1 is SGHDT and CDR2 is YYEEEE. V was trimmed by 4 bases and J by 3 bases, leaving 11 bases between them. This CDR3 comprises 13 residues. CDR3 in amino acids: CASSVRDIYEQYF. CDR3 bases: TGTGCCAGCAGCGTCCGGGACATCTACGAGCAGTACTTC.

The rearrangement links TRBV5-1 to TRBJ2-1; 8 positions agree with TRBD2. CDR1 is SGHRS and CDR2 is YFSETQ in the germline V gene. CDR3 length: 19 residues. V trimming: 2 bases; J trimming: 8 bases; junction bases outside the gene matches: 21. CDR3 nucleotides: TGCGCCAGCAGCTTTCTTTCCGGGAGGGCCTACCCGGGGAGCGATGAGCAGTTCTTC. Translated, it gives CASSFLSGRAYPGSDEQFF.

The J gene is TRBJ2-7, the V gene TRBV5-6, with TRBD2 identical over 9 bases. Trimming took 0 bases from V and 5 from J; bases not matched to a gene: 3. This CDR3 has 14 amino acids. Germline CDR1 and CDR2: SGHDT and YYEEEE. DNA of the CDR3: TGTGCCAGCAGCTTGGGCGGGAGGGCCGACGAGCAGTACTTC. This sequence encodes CASSLGGRADEQYF.

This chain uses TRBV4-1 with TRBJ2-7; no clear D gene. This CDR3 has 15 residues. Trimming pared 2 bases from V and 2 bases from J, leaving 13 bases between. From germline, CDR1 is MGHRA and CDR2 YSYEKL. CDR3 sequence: CASSQLESRTYEQYF. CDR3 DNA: TGCGCCAGCAGCCAACTCGAGAGCAGGACCTACGAGCAGTACTTC.

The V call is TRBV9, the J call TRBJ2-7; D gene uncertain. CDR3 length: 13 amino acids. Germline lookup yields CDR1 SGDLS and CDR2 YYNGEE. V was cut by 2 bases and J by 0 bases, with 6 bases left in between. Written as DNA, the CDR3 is TGTGCCAGCAGCGTCTCGTCCTCCTACGAGCAGTACTTC. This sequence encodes CASSVSSSYEQYF.

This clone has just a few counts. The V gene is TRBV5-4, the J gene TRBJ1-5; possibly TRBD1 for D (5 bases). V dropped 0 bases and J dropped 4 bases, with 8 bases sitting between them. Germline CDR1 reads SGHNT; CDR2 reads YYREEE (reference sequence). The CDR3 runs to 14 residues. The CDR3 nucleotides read TGTGCCAGCAGCTTGGGACAGTCGAATCAGCCCCAGCATTTT. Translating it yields CASSLGQSNQPQHF.

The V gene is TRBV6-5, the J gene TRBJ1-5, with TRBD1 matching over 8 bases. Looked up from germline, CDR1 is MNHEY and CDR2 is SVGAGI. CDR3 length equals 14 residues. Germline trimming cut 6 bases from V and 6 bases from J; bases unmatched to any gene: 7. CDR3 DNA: TGTGCCAGCAGACCCACAGGGGGACCTCAGCCCCAGCATTTT. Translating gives CASRPTGGPQPQHF.

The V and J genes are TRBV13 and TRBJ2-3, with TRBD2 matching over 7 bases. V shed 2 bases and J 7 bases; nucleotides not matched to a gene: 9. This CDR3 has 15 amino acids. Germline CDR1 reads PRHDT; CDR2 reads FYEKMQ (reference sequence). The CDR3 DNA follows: TGTGCCAGCAGCTTAACTGGCGGGAGTACGAATACGCAGTATTTT. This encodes CASSLTGGSTNTQYF.

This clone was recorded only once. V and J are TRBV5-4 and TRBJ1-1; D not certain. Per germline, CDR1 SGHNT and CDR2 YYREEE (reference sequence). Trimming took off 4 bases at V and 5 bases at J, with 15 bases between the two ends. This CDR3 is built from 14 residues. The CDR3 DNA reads TGTGCCAGCAGCCCCCGACTAGATAAGACTGAAGCTTTCTTT. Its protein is CASSPRLDKTEAFF. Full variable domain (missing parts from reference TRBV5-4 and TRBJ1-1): ETGVTQSPTHLIKTRGQQVTLRCSSQSGHNTVSWYQQALGQGPQFIFQYYREEENGRGNFPPRFSGLQFPNYSSELNVNALELDDSALYLCASSPRLDKTEAFFGQGTRLTVV.

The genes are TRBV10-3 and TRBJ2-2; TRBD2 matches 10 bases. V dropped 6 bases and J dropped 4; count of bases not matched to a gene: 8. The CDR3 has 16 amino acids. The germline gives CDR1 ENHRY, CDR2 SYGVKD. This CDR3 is CAISPGLAEATGELFF. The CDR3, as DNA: TGTGCCATCAGCCCCGGACTAGCGGAAGCCACCGGGGAGCTGTTTTTT.

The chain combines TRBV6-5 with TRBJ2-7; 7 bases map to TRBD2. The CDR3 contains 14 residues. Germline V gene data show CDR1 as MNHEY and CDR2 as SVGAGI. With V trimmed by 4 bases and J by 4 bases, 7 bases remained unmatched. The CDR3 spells CASSSLERGYEQYF. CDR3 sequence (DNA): TGTGCCAGCAGTTCCTTGGAGCGGGGTTACGAGCAGTACTTC.

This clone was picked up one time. DNA of the CDR3: TGCGCCAGCAGCGGGACTAGCGGCTACGAGCAGTACTTC. Residues: CASSGTSGYEQYF. The chain is built from TRBV4-1 and TRBJ2-7, with 11 bases fitting TRBD2. With V trimmed by 5 bases and J by 3 bases, 0 bases remained unmatched. This CDR3 spans 13 amino acids. Germline V lookup: CDR1 MGHRA, CDR2 YSYEKL.

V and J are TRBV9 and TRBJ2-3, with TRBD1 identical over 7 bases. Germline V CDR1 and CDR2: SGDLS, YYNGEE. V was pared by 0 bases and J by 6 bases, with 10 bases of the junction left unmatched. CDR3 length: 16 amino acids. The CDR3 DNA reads TGTGCCAGCAGCGTAGATGCAGGACAGGCTGTTGATACGCAGTATTTT. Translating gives CASSVDAGQAVDTQYF.

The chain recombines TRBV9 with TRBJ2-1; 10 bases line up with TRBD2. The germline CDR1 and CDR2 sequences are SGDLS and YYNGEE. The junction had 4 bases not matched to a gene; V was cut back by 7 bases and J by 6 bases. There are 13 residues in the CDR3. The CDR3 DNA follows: TGTGCCAGCGGCCCTAGCGGGAGCAATGAGCAGTTCTTC. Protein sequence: CASGPSGSNEQFF. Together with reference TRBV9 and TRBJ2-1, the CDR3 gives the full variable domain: DSGVTQTPKHLITATGQRVTLRCSPRSGDLSVYWYQQSLDQGLQFLIQYYNGEERAKGNILERFSAQQFPDLHSELNLSSLELGDSALYFCASGPSGSNEQFFGPGTRLTVL.

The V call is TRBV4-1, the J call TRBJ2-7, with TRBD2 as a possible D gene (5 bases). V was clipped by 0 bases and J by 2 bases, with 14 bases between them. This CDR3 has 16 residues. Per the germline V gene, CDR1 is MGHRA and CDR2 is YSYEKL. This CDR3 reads CASSQDPGRGTYEQYF. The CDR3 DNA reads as TGCGCCAGCAGCCAAGACCCAGGACGAGGGACCTACGAGCAGTACTTC.

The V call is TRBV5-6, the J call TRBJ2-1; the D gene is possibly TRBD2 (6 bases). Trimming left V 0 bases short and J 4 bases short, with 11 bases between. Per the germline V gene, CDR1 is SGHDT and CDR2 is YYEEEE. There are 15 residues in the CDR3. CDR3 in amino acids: CASSLGGDGYNEQFF. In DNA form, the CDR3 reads TGTGCCAGCAGCTTGGGCGGGGACGGGTACAATGAGCAGTTCTTC.

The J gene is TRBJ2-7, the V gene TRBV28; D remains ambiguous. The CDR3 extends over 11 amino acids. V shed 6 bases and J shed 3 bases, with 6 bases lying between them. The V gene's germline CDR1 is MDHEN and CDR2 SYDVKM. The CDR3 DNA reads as TGTGCCAGCAGCAGACACTACGAGCAGTACTTC. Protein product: CASSRHYEQYF. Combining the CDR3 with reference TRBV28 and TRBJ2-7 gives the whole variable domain DVKVTQSSRYLVKRTGEKVFLECVQDMDHENMFWYRQDPGLGLRLIYFSYDVKMKEKGDIPEGYSVSREKKERFSLILESASTNQTSMYLCASSRHYEQYFGPGTRLTVT.

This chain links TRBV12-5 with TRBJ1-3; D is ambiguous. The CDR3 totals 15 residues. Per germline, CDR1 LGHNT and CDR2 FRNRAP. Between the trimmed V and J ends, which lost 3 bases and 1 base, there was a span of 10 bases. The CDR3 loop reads CASGFLYPSGNTIYF. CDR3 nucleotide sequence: TGTGCTAGTGGTTTTTTGTATCCGTCTGGAAACACCATATATTTT.

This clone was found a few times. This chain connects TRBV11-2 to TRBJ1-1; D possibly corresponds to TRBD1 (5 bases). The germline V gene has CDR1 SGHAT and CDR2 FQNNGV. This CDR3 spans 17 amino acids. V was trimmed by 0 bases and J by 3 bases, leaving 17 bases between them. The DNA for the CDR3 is TGTGCCAGCAGCTTAGATCTAGGAAGGGGAGGGTACACTGAAGCTTTCTTT. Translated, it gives CASSLDLGRGGYTEAFF.

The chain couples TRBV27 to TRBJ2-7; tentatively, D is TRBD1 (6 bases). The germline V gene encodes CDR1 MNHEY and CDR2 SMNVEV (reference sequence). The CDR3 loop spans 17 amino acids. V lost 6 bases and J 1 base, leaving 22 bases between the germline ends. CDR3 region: CASRFRITGDKSYEQYF. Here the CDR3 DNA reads TGTGCCAGCAGATTCCGTATAACCGGGGACAAATCCTACGAGCAGTACTTC.

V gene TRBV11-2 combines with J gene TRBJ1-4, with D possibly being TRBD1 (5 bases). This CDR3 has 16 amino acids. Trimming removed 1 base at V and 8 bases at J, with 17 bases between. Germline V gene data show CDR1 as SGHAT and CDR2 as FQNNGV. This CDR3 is CASSLVLRERWEKLFF. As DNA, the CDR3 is TGTGCCAGCAGCTTAGTTCTCAGGGAAAGGTGGGAAAAACTGTTTTTT.

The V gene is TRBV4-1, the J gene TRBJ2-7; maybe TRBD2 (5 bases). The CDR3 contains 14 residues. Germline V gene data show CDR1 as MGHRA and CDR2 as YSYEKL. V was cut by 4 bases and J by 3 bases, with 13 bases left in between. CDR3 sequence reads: CASSRTGENYEQYF. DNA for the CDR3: TGCGCCAGCAGCCGCACCGGGGAGAACTACGAGCAGTACTTC.

CDR3 protein: CASSHSTSSYNEQFF. DNA for the CDR3: TGTGCCAGCAGTCATAGCACTAGCTCCTACAATGAGCAGTTCTTC. This chain connects TRBV6-5 to TRBJ2-1; D is perhaps TRBD2 (5 bases). CDR3 size: 15 residues. Germline loops: CDR1 MNHEY, CDR2 SVGAGI. V shed 5 bases and J shed 0 bases, with 11 bases lying between them.

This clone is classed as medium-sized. DNA of the CDR3: TGTGCCAGCTCACCACCTGACAGGGCCAATCAGCCCCAGCATTTT. As protein: CASSPPDRANQPQHF. V usage is TRBV18 and J usage is TRBJ1-5; 7 nucleotides match TRBD1. This CDR3 spans 15 amino acids. The V and J ends lost 0 bases and 3 bases, in that order; junction bases with no gene match: 2. Per germline, CDR1 KGHSH and CDR2 LQKENI.

The CDR3 spells CASSLSTDYEQYF. The CDR3 DNA is TGTGCCAGCAGCTTGTCGACAGACTACGAGCAGTACTTC. This sequence joins TRBV5-5 and TRBJ2-7, with D tentatively TRBD1 (5 bases). V was shortened by 1 base and J by 3 bases, with 8 bases between the two germline ends. Germline V CDR1 and CDR2: SGHKS, YYEKEE (reference sequence). The CDR3 runs to 13 residues.

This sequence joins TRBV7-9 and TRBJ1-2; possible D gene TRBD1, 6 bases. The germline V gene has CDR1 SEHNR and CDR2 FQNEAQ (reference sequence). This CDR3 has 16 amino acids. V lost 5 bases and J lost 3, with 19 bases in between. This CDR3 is CASSDPGDTYYYGYTF. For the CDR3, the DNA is TGTGCCAGCAGCGACCCTGGGGACACCTACTACTATGGCTACACCTTC.